The clone carrying this T cell receptor beta chain has a count of ten or more. The sample originates from a study of human T cells and chemical hapten exposure. Time point denoted: patch test 3, about 24 weeks after DPC sensitization. Treatment noted: therapeutic diphenylcyclopropenone sensitization with weekly scalp DPC. TCRdb processed the RACE reads anew with MiXCR; each CDR3 protein has one entry. Of some 110,000 distinct CDR3 sequences in the sample, roughly 10% were seen once. The CDR3 runs to 12 residues. Germline V gene data show CDR1 as MNHNY and CDR2 as SVGAGI (reference sequence). The V and J ends lost 8 bases and 2 bases respectively, with 8 bases between them.

This chain uses TRBV6-6 with TRBJ2-3, with D uncertain. The sequenced sample was whole blood, obtained in connection with sensitization to the hapten diphenylcyclopropenone (DPC). The clonotype comes from a woman aged 45-59 years with alopecia areata. Some clones in this sample may be carry-over from other donors' samples. The CDR3 spells CASLATTDTQYF. CDR3 nucleotides: TGTGCCAGCCTGGCAACCACAGATACGCAGTATTTT.